The 28 T cell receptor beta chains in this list originate from one sample, sequenced in a study of cytomegalovirus exposure and HLA in healthy donors. The PCR ran on 60 Vbeta and 13 Jbeta primers. This table comes from immunoSEQ multiplex PCR, and its TCRdb copy is limited to in-frame clones, with some not included. Its clone listing holds about 210,000 clones. Specimen: PBMCs. Receptors originate from a woman younger than 45 in good health and CMV-seropositive.

This chain uses TRBV10-1 with TRBJ2-7; D perhaps matches TRBD2 (6 bases). V shed 10 bases and J shed 4 bases, with 17 bases lying between them. The CDR3 spans 13 residues. The V gene's germline CDR1 is WNHNN and CDR2 SYGVQD (reference sequence). The CDR3 bases are TGCGCCACCCTGAGGTTGGGGGGATACGAGCAGTACTTC. Protein sequence: CATLRLGGYEQYF.

The chain joins TRBV19 to TRBJ1-5; D remains ambiguous. Germline V gene sequence: CDR1 LNHDA, CDR2 SQIVND (reference sequence). V was cut by 1 base and J by 6 bases, with 19 bases left in between. This CDR3 region has 17 residues. The CDR3 DNA is TGTGCCAGTAGTATAGCCGGCATGAAGTTGTCGGGTCAGCCCCAGCATTTT. Protein sequence: CASSIAGMKLSGQPQHF.

This chain links TRBV2 with TRBJ1-2, with 7 bases that match TRBD1. There are 17 residues in the CDR3. V lost 5 bases and J lost 4; bases outside the gene matches: 16. Germline V gene data show CDR1 as SNHLY and CDR2 as FYNNEI. CDR3 DNA: TGTGCCAGCAGTCCCCGACAGGGTGTCGCCCTACGCTATGGCTACACCTTC. It translates to CASSPRQGVALRYGYTF. Filled out from reference TRBV2 and TRBJ1-2, the complete variable domain reads EPEVTQTPSHQVTQMGQEVILRCVPISNHLYFYWYRQILGQKVEFLVSFYNNEISEKSEIFDDQFSVERPDGSNFTLKIRSTKLEDSAMYFCASSPRQGVALRYGYTFGSGTRLTVV.

The CDR3 coding sequence is TGTGCCAGCAGCCACAGGGGTGGGGCCACCGGGGAGCTGTTTTTT. As protein: CASSHRGGATGELFF. V gene TRBV7-6 combines with J gene TRBJ2-2; 7 positions match TRBD1. Germline loops: CDR1 SGHVS, CDR2 FNYEAQ. The length of the CDR3 is 15 residues. The V segment lost 5 bases and the J segment 4 bases; nucleotides outside the gene matches: 7.

V gene TRBV10-1 combines with J gene TRBJ2-7; no reliable D call. The CDR3 covers 12 residues. The V and J ends lost 9 bases and 0 bases respectively, with 9 bases between them. CDR1 is WNHNN and CDR2 is SYGVQD in the germline V gene (reference sequence). CDR3 sequence: CASGESSYEQYF. DNA for the CDR3: TGCGCCAGTGGAGAAAGCTCCTACGAGCAGTACTTC.

CDR3 sequence reads: CASSSRGAEYYEQYF. Here the CDR3 DNA reads TGTGCCAGCAGCAGCCGGGGGGCTGAGTACTACGAGCAGTACTTC. The rearrangement joins TRBV7-9 to TRBJ2-7; tentative D call: TRBD2 (7 bases). The V end lost 5 bases, the J end lost 3 bases, and 17 bases lay between the germline ends. The CDR3 covers 15 residues. Germline-derived CDR1 and CDR2 are SEHNR and FQNEAQ (reference sequence). Together with reference TRBV7-9 and TRBJ2-7, the CDR3 gives the full variable domain: DTGVSQNPRHKITKRGQNVTFRCDPISEHNRLYWYRQTLGQGPEFLTYFQNEAQLEKSRLLSDRFSAERPKGSFSTLEIQRTEQGDSAMYLCASSSRGAEYYEQYFGPGTRLTVT.

The chain employs TRBV18 and TRBJ1-2; 7 nucleotides agree with TRBD1. Per the germline V gene, CDR1 is KGHSH and CDR2 is LQKENI. This CDR3 has 13 residues. The trim removed 3 bases at V and 8 bases at J, leaving 6 bases unmatched. The DNA of the CDR3 is TGTGCCAGCTCACCCAGGCAGGGGGAGGGCTACACCTTC. Translated, it gives CASSPRQGEGYTF.

The chain links TRBV27 to TRBJ2-7; TRBD1 matches at 8 bases. CDR3 size: 13 residues. The V gene end was trimmed by 6 bases and the J gene end by 6 bases; junction bases not matched to a gene: 7. Germline V CDR1 and CDR2: MNHEY, SMNVEV (reference sequence). The CDR3 spells CASRLGTGREQYF. In nucleotides, the CDR3 is TGTGCCAGCAGGTTGGGGACAGGCCGCGAGCAGTACTTC.

The chain couples TRBV5-1 to TRBJ2-7; 7 nucleotides align to TRBD2. The CDR3 covers 14 residues. CDR1 is SGHRS, CDR2 YFSETQ, per germline. Trimming at V came to 4 bases and at J to 4 bases, leaving 8 bases not matched to a gene. This chain's CDR3 is CASSPRTSTYEQYF. CDR3 DNA sequence: TGCGCCAGCAGCCCTAGGACTAGTACTTACGAGCAGTACTTC.

This chain joins TRBV7-9 and TRBJ2-4; 7 bases are a match to TRBD1. The CDR3 contains 17 residues. From germline, CDR1 is SEHNR and CDR2 FQNEAQ (reference sequence). V trimming: 11 bases; J trimming: 0 bases; junction bases outside the gene matches: 16. In nucleotides, the CDR3 is TGTGCCGGCACCCAGGGGGTGGGGGAAGTAGCCAAAAACATTCAGTACTTC. Amino acids: CAGTQGVGEVAKNIQYF.

The chain joins TRBV7-9 to TRBJ1-1; TRBD1 matches 10 bases. The CDR3 is 16 amino acids. Looked up from germline, CDR1 is SEHNR and CDR2 is FQNEAQ (reference sequence). J gave up 3 bases and V 3 bases, and 7 bases lay outside the gene matches. The CDR3 DNA reads as TGTGCCAGCAGCTTCGACAGGGGGCGCGGCGACACTGAAGCTTTCTTT. Its protein product is CASSFDRGRGDTEAFF. Combining the CDR3 with reference TRBV7-9 and TRBJ1-1 gives the whole variable domain DTGVSQNPRHKITKRGQNVTFRCDPISEHNRLYWYRQTLGQGPEFLTYFQNEAQLEKSRLLSDRFSAERPKGSFSTLEIQRTEQGDSAMYLCASSFDRGRGDTEAFFGQGTRLTVV.

This chain connects TRBV27 to TRBJ1-2, with D maybe TRBD1 (5 bases). V lost 6 bases, J lost 8 bases, and 19 bases lay in between. The CDR3 sequence is 14 residues long. The germline V gene has CDR1 MNHEY and CDR2 SMNVEV (reference sequence). The DNA for the CDR3 is TGTGCCAGCAGGCCTGGGGCAGCTTATGTGGGCTACACCTTC. As protein: CASRPGAAYVGYTF.

The chain links TRBV28 to TRBJ1-1; unclear D gene. Trimming took 3 bases from V and 3 from J, leaving 11 bases between them. Germline V gene lookup returns CDR1 MDHEN and CDR2 SYDVKM. This CDR3 contains 14 residues. CDR3 nucleotide sequence: TGTGCCAGCAGTTTCCCTCGGGGAGACACTGAAGCTTTCTTT. This sequence encodes CASSFPRGDTEAFF.

The chain employs TRBV5-4 and TRBJ2-2, with 8 bases that match TRBD2. From germline, CDR1 is SGHNT and CDR2 YYREEE (reference sequence). The V segment lost 1 base and the J segment 6 bases; nucleotides outside the gene matches: 5. The CDR3 sequence is 15 residues long. The CDR3 protein is CASSLIQRESGELFF. In nucleotides, the CDR3 is TGTGCCAGCAGCTTGATACAGCGGGAGTCCGGGGAGCTGTTTTTT.

V is TRBV5-4 and J is TRBJ2-1; TRBD2 matches at 16 bases. Germline V lookup: CDR1 SGHNT, CDR2 YYREEE (reference sequence). With V trimmed by 3 bases and J by 6 bases, 6 bases remained unmatched. The CDR3 sequence is 17 residues long. CDR3 DNA: TGTGCCAGCAGCTGGGGACTAGCGGGAGGGTGGTCCAATGAGCAGTTCTTC. Translated: CASSWGLAGGWSNEQFF.

The chain couples TRBV14 to TRBJ1-2; D call uncertain. V shed 1 base and J shed 4 bases, with 13 bases lying between them. Germline V gene sequence: CDR1 SGHDN, CDR2 FVKESK. The CDR3 runs to 15 residues. CDR3: CASSQVAGFGYGYTF. In DNA form, the CDR3 reads TGTGCCAGCAGCCAAGTGGCGGGTTTCGGCTATGGCTACACCTTC.

The rearrangement links TRBV6-4 to TRBJ1-2; no clear D gene. In germline, CDR1 is MRHNA, CDR2 SNTAGT. V gave up 0 bases and J gave up 7 bases, with 12 bases separating them. This CDR3 is 14 amino acids long. CDR3 sequence: CASSDSFGEGGYTF. The CDR3 bases are TGTGCCAGCAGTGACTCGTTCGGGGAGGGTGGCTACACCTTC.

The chain links TRBV5-5 to TRBJ1-1, with TRBD1 identical over 8 bases. Germline V lookup: CDR1 SGHKS, CDR2 YYEKEE (reference sequence). J was trimmed by 4 bases and V by 4 bases; bases with no gene match: 3. This CDR3 has 13 amino acids. CDR3 sequence (DNA): TGTGCCAGCAGCGCGGACAGGGCCACTGAAGCTTTCTTT. Amino acid sequence: CASSADRATEAFF.

The chain is built from TRBV28 and TRBJ2-7; 7 bases align to TRBD2. The CDR3 consists of 16 residues. Losses at the gene ends were 6 bases for V and 4 bases for J; bases not matched to a gene: 15. CDR1 and CDR2 from the germline V gene are MDHEN and SYDVKM. The CDR3 nucleotides read TGTGCCAGCAGCACAACGTCTGGCGGGAGCCGGTACGAGCAGTACTTC. It codes for CASSTTSGGSRYEQYF.

The chain recombines TRBV5-1 with TRBJ2-3; 7 positions match TRBD2. The CDR3 loop spans 15 amino acids. The J segment lost 4 bases and the V segment lost 3 bases, leaving 8 bases of the junction unmatched. CDR1 is SGHRS, CDR2 YFSETQ, per germline. CDR3 sequence (DNA): TGCGCCAGCAGCTCACCCGGGACTACCCCAGATACGCAGTATTTT. Translated: CASSSPGTTPDTQYF.

The genes are TRBV5-1 and TRBJ2-1; TRBD2 agrees at 10 bases. J lost 8 bases, V lost 0 bases, and 5 bases had no gene match. This CDR3 region has 15 residues. In germline, CDR1 is SGHRS, CDR2 YFSETQ. The CDR3, as DNA: TGCGCCAGCAGCTTGGCTAGCGGGAGAGGGTATGAGCAGTTCTTC. Its protein is CASSLASGRGYEQFF.

J is TRBJ2-5 and V is TRBV19; 7 bases are shared with TRBD2. This CDR3 region has 14 residues. Trimming cost V 6 bases and J 5 bases; bases outside gene matches: 9. Germline-derived CDR1 and CDR2 are LNHDA and SQIVND (reference sequence). This CDR3 reads CASSKNWGGETQYF. DNA for the CDR3: TGTGCCAGTAGCAAGAACTGGGGAGGGGAGACCCAGTACTTC. Full variable domain (remainder filled in from reference TRBV19 and TRBJ2-5): DGGITQSPKYLFRKEGQNVTLSCEQNLNHDAMYWYRQDPGQGLRLIYYSQIVNDFQKGDIAEGYSVSREKKESFPLTVTSAQKNPTAFYLCASSKNWGGETQYFGPGTRLLVL.

This chain joins TRBV7-8 and TRBJ1-3; the match to TRBD1 covers 7 bases. Germline CDR1 is SGHVS and CDR2 is FQNEAQ. The CDR3 has 17 residues. Losses at the gene ends were 1 base for V and 4 bases for J; bases not matched to a gene: 10. The CDR3 sequence: CASSLGQGVKTGNTIYF. For the CDR3, the DNA is TGTGCCAGCAGCTTAGGACAGGGAGTGAAGACCGGAAACACCATATATTTT.

The V and J genes are TRBV4-2 and TRBJ2-5; 9 bases are a match to TRBD1. The J call may be in error: the DNA end matches TRBJ2-7 better. CDR1 and CDR2 (germline): LGHNA, YNFKEQ. The CDR3 covers 15 residues. CDR3 bases: TGTGCCAGCAGCCAGTCCCGGGACAGGGATAACGAGCAGTACTTC. Amino acids: CASSQSRDRDNEQYF.

This chain joins TRBV29-1 and TRBJ2-7, with 7 bases matching TRBD2. There are 13 residues in the CDR3. Germline-derived CDR1 and CDR2 are SQVTM and ANQGSEA. J lost 1 base, V lost 4 bases, and 4 bases had no gene match. CDR3 in DNA: TGCAGCGTTGGTCTAGCGGTATCCTACGAGCAGTACTTC. Its translation: CSVGLAVSYEQYF.

The chain couples TRBV7-6 to TRBJ2-7; maybe TRBD1 (5 bases). CDR3 length: 13 amino acids. V lost 0 bases and J lost 2, with 5 bases in between. Per germline, CDR1 SGHVS and CDR2 FNYEAQ. CDR3 sequence (DNA): TGTGCCAGCAGCTTAGCAGGGGCCTACGAGCAGTACTTC. This translates into CASSLAGAYEQYF.

The chain carries TRBV5-8 and TRBJ1-4; D is undetermined. Between the trimmed V and J ends, which lost 1 base and 10 bases, there was a span of 14 bases. CDR3 length: 14 amino acids. Germline-derived CDR1 and CDR2 are SGHTS and YDEGEE. CDR3 region: CASSLWPQRGKLFF. The CDR3 DNA sequence: TGTGCCAGCAGCTTGTGGCCGCAGCGGGGAAAACTGTTTTTT.

The rearrangement uses TRBV6-6 and TRBJ2-1, with D maybe TRBD1 (6 bases). CDR1 and CDR2 (germline): MNHNY, SVGAGI (reference sequence). The germline V and J ends were trimmed by 2 bases and 5 bases, with 16 bases remaining between them. This CDR3 is built from 16 residues. DNA for the CDR3: TGTGCCAGCAGTTACGTTGTGGGGGCGTTACACAATGAGCAGTTCTTC. This translates into CASSYVVGALHNEQFF.